This T cell receptor (beta chain) was obtained from a study of OX40 agonist ivuxolimab in advanced cancers. Assay: immunoSEQ multiplex PCR; the TCRdb copy retains only in-frame clones and omits some. The table has roughly 100,000 clones, less than 95% seen once; the top ten hold around 0.47%. The V gene's germline CDR1 is SGHDN and CDR2 FVKESK. The CDR3 spans 11 residues. Trimming cost V 4 bases and J 5 bases, with 6 bases left between them. This sample comprised CD4+ or CD8+ T cells sorted from blood, obtained in a trial of the OX40 agonist ivuxolimab. This TCR was recovered from an adult with an advanced solid tumor such as melanoma, head and neck, liver or kidney cancer. The chain links TRBV14 to TRBJ2-7; D not certain. CDR3 sequence reads: CASSLINEQYF. CDR3 in DNA: TGTGCCAGCAGCCTAATTAACGAGCAGTACTTC.